This T cell receptor (beta chain) is from a study of shared clonotypes between healthy human individuals. Broader study findings: Naive subsets generally had larger estimated richness than memory subsets. Researchers sampled only blood; tissue repertoires likely differ.

Clones were read by immunoSEQ multiplex PCR, and TCRdb kept only the in-frame ones, dropping some. The sample shows 2 million to 2.5 million clones, 95% of them seen only once. As concerns this clone: Its antigen remains unidentified. This sample also contains other DNA sequences that code for the same CDR3.

V was shortened by 0 bases and J by 3 bases, with 6 bases between the two germline ends. This CDR3 has 14 residues. The V gene's germline CDR1 is SGHRS and CDR2 YFSETQ. The receptor was isolated from a man younger than 35 in good health. The sequenced material came from naive CD4+ T cells sorted from blood. Subset of the sample: CD45RA+ positively selected. The chain is built from TRBV5-1 and TRBJ2-2; D uncertain. In DNA form, the CDR3 reads TGCGCCAGCAGCTTGGGACTCGACACCGGGGAGCTGTTTTTT. As protein: CASSLGLDTGELFF.